The rows below give T cell receptor beta chains drawn from one sample of a study of cytomegalovirus exposure and HLA in healthy donors. The table came from immunoSEQ multiplex PCR; TCRdb's copy has only in-frame clones and leaves some out. The sample has 150,000 or so clones; approximately 80% are singletons. Sequencing input: PBMCs. Receptors originate from a man aged 35 to 55 in good health and CMV-seropositive. Each CDR3 is given with its conserved first and last residue. D genes are given only for firm matches. Clone size, where shown, is once, few, many, or a class for clones that have expanded.

D	J	V	size	CDR3	DNA
TRBD2	TRBJ2-7	TRBV28	.	CASSFRASGRFNEQYF	TGTGCCAGCAGTTTTAGGGCTAGCGGGAGGTTCAACGAGCAGTACTTC
.	TRBJ2-1	TRBV7-2	.	CASSLGFSAPPLF	TGTGCCAGCAGCTTAGGTTTCAGTGCACCACCCCTCTTC
TRBD2	TRBJ2-2	TRBV5-1	.	CASSSGLAGDKDTGELFF	TGCGCCAGCAGCTCGGGACTAGCGGGAGACAAGGACACCGGGGAGCTGTTTTTT
TRBD1	TRBJ2-7	TRBV7-9	.	CASSPEVDRDPYEQYF	TGTGCCAGCAGCCCCGAAGTCGACAGGGACCCCTACGAGCAGTACTTC
.	TRBJ2-1	TRBV7-2	.	CASSLVGSGSYNEQFF	TGTGCCAGCAGCTTAGTGGGCTCAGGGTCTTACAATGAGCAGTTCTTC
.	TRBJ1-2	TRBV29-1	.	CSAGGNFNYGYTF	TGCAGCGCTGGCGGGAACTTTAACTATGGCTACACCTTC
.	TRBJ2-5	TRBV28	.	CASSLWAGVGETQYF	TGTGCCAGCAGTTTATGGGCAGGGGTCGGGGAGACCCAGTACTTC
TRBD2	TRBJ2-1	TRBV27	.	CASSLGGRAGFHEQFF	TGTGCCAGCAGTTTGGGCGGGAGGGCCGGGTTCCATGAGCAGTTCTTC
.	TRBJ2-7	TRBV5-6	.	CASSLSRDEQYF	TGTGCCAGCAGCTTGTCCCGGGACGAGCAGTACTTC
TRBD2	TRBJ2-5	TRBV28	.	CASQLLLAGETQYF	TGTGCCAGTCAATTACTCCTAGCGGGAGAGACCCAGTACTTC
.	TRBJ2-7	TRBV11-2	.	CASSLTPGDGQYF	TGTGCCAGCAGCTTAACCCCGGGGGATGGGCAGTACTTC
TRBD2	TRBJ2-3	TRBV11-2	.	CASSPSGREDTQYF	TGTGCCAGCAGTCCTAGCGGGAGGGAGGATACGCAGTATTTT
.	TRBJ2-1	TRBV9	.	CASSVGEMTRGYNEQFF	TGTGCCAGCAGCGTGGGGGAAATGACTAGGGGCTACAATGAGCAGTTCTTC
.	TRBJ1-5	TRBV5-8	.	CASSGGLNQPQHF	TGTGCCAGCAGCGGCGGACTCAATCAGCCCCAGCATTTT
.	TRBJ1-1	TRBV28	.	CASSPDTEAFF	TGTGCCAGCAGCCCAGACACTGAAGCTTTCTTT
TRBD2	TRBJ2-5	TRBV10-1	.	CASSESPGLADQETQYF	TGCGCCAGCAGTGAGTCGCCGGGACTAGCGGACCAAGAGACCCAGTACTTC
.	TRBJ2-5	TRBV2	.	CAGKQGLETQYF	TGTGCCGGCAAGCAGGGTCTCGAGACCCAGTACTTC
.	TRBJ2-7	TRBV28	.	CASSSLPGLGYEQYF	TGTGCCAGCAGTTCGTTACCGGGACTCGGATACGAGCAGTACTTC
TRBD1	TRBJ1-3	TRBV6-5	few	CASRKGAETIYF	TGTGCCAGCAGGAAGGGGGCAGAAACCATATATTTT
.	TRBJ1-4	TRBV5-5	.	CASSLGRLNEKLFF	TGTGCCAGCAGCTTGGGGAGGTTAAATGAAAAACTGTTTTTT
.	TRBJ2-7	TRBV13	.	CASSLGLSGRGEQYF	TGTGCCAGCAGCTTAGGACTCAGTGGAAGGGGCGAGCAGTACTTC
.	TRBJ2-7	TRBV7-9	few	CASSLSHSSYEQYF	TGTGCCAGCAGCTTATCTCACAGCTCCTACGAGCAGTACTTC
.	TRBJ1-5	TRBV10-3	.	CAIRETGYQPQHF	TGTGCCATCAGGGAGACAGGTTATCAGCCCCAGCATTTT
.	TRBJ1-1	TRBV7-9	.	CASSLEGQGYTEAFF	TGTGCCAGCAGCTTAGAAGGCCAGGGATACACTGAAGCTTTCTTT
.	TRBJ1-5	TRBV6-5	few	CASSLIRGPNQPQHF	TGTGCCAGCAGTTTGATCAGGGGACCCAATCAGCCCCAGCATTTT
.	TRBJ2-1	TRBV5-1	.	CASSLSAGAWNEQFF	TGCGCCAGCAGCTTGTCGGCAGGGGCGTGGAATGAGCAGTTCTTC
.	TRBJ2-1	TRBV21-1	few	CASTPPGTSSGEQFF	TGTGCCAGCACCCCCCCTGGGACTAGCAGTGGTGAGCAGTTCTTC
TRBD1	TRBJ1-1	TRBV19	few	CASRDRVILNTEAFF	TGTGCCAGTAGGGACAGGGTAATTTTGAACACTGAAGCTTTCTTT
.	TRBJ1-1	TRBV4-3	.	CASSQVPGGTEAFF	TGCGCCAGCAGCCAAGTCCCGGGGGGCACTGAAGCTTTCTTT
.	TRBJ2-3	TRBV5-6	.	CASSFGGKITDTQYF	TGTGCCAGCAGCTTCGGCGGGAAGATCACAGATACGCAGTATTTT
TRBD1	TRBJ2-3	TRBV5-1	.	CASSGTGVGTDTQYF	TGCGCCAGCAGCGGAACAGGGGTCGGCACAGATACGCAGTATTTT
.	TRBJ2-3	TRBV9	.	CASSVERRRTDTQYF	TGTGCCAGCAGCGTAGAGAGGAGACGCACAGATACGCAGTATTTT
.	TRBJ2-1	TRBV9	.	CASSVGRQTYNEQFF	TGTGCCAGCAGCGTAGGTAGGCAGACATACAATGAGCAGTTCTTC
.	TRBJ2-5	TRBV2	once	CASSDEGVRETQYF	TGTGCCAGCAGTGATGAGGGAGTGAGGGAGACCCAGTACTTC